This paragraph reports one TCR beta chain. No cognate antigen has been identified for it. Base qualities are not provided; no much larger clone lies one nucleotide away. The sample originates from a study of cytomegalovirus exposure and HLA in healthy donors (dated by TCRdb to between 2016 and 2019). About the investigation overall: According to an earlier analysis of a few hundred of the donors, some 180 million T cells yielded roughly 100 million unique TCR beta sequences and approximately 280 Gb of sequence data. An early release covering 500 to 750 HLA-typed donors comprised approximately 300 gigabases of sequencing data and roughly 86 million unique TCR sequences. Among the roughly 400 genotyped donors, approximately 81% belonged to the genetic ancestry cluster associated with self-reported Caucasian donors. The study aimed to test whether signatures of past pathogen exposure could be identified by cataloging public T cell receptors. Using immunosequencing, the study profiled T cell repertoires from about 620 subjects and related those repertoires to cytomegalovirus serostatus. A separate validation cohort of roughly 130 different subjects was used in addition to the 666-subject first cohort. High-throughput TCR immunosequencing, statistical association of individual TCRs with disease status, and machine learning were combined to predict cytomegalovirus infection status. In a later analysis, previously published TCR beta repertoires from about 640 donors were re-analyzed and high-resolution HLA genotyping was added so that TCR occurrence patterns could be studied. Rather than drawing on any new phenotypic data, the later analysis identified candidate immune exposures from TCR beta sequences and the way those sequences occurred across donors. To decide whether each TCR beta V gene segment behaved as functional or pseudogenic, an earlier analysis of some 600 of the donors relied on high-throughput TCR beta sequencing. Alongside the repertoire data, information on donor age, sex, ethnicity and CMV serostatus was compiled. In a later genetic analysis, genome-wide SNP genotypes for about three fifths of the roughly 670 donors were used, and that subset was treated as a discovery cohort. Every discovery cohort repertoire had been produced on one sequencing platform. Class I and class II HLA loci were covered by the typing at four-digit resolution. Typing coverage varied by locus: 629-630 donors for A, B, C, DRB1 and DQB1; roughly 500 for DQA1; over 600 for DPA1; approximately 450 for DPB1. Because of strong linkage in the cohort, 5 or 6 DR-DQ haplotypes were treated as single units for association and clustering. On average, roughly 240,000 unique TCR beta nucleotide sequences were sequenced per donor among more than 350 genotyped donors of the cohort, with roughly 18% of those sequences being non-productive. Beyond this particular receptor, the publication reports: Across donors, most TCR sequences were observed very rarely, whereas some public TCRs were present in many individuals. A later analysis found that HLA-associated TCR beta chains were more clonally expanded and had lower generation probabilities than equally common non-associated chains. The cohort was sequenced for TCR beta chains only, and without alpha or paired-chain data the features that could be detected were limited. Some IMGT-functional V segments, including TRBV6-2 and TRBV6-3, could not be distinguished by the 87-base-pair reads and were therefore excluded. A further reported finding was that TCR beta sequences accurately predicted the HLA-A and HLA-B alleles for most subjects in the first cohort. Correlated functional status among segregating V segments might reflect linkage disequilibrium, but an unknown experimental factor could not be ruled out. In vitro tests confirmed that a few of the cytomegalovirus-associated TCR beta chains recognize cytomegalovirus antigens. Sequencing depth was assumed to be roughly uniform across donors in the presence/absence analyses, though that assumption may not hold. Because some donors lacked HLA typing at each locus, the association tests relied only on the typed subset. Several of the top co-occurrence clusters appeared to be linked to parvovirus B19, influenza, CMV and Epstein-Barr virus, according to a later analysis. According to the authors, the approach could potentially be generalized to other disease states and immunological phenotypes. The classifier was reported to diagnose cytomegalovirus status with high specificity and sensitivity in both the original cohort and the validation cohort. In a later genetic analysis, a missense DCLRE1C variant was associated with V-gene and J-gene trimming of TCR beta chains, and the association was replicated in an independent cohort. A later analysis associated about 17,000 TCR beta sequences with specific HLA alleles at a false discovery rate of 0.05. Immune exposure information for the cohort was limited to CMV serostatus. According to a later analysis, TCR association rates differed among HLA loci, with DRB1 alleles showing the most associated TCRs and HLA-C alleles showing the fewest. According to a later genetic analysis, donors in an Asian-associated ancestry cluster had fewer N-insertions in productive TCRs than the approximately 630-donor mean. Strong co-occurrence of HLA alleles, especially DR and DQ, made assigning TCR associations to individual alleles difficult. According to a later analysis, most CMV-associated TCR beta chains appeared to be HLA-restricted, and the HLA associations seemed to be driven largely by CMV exposure. A group of highly shared sequence variants was considered likely to be a technical artifact of the sequencing pipeline. The study listed approximately 160 TCR beta chains as associated with cytomegalovirus. An earlier analysis of approximately 540 of the donors showed that most TCR beta V segments appeared in productive rearrangements either about 87% or about 30% of the time, which broadly matched IMGT annotations. Because counts were too low, roughly 16 rarely observed V segments, including chromosome 9 orphons, were left out of the earlier analysis of a few hundred of the donors.

Relative to germline, V is 3 bases shorter and J is 0 bases shorter, with 18 bases between their ends. From the cysteine up to the phenylalanine, the CDR3 has a length of 17 residues. Of all the DNA, just the CDR3 is kept, 51 bases in frame from base 1. The CDR1 and CDR2 encoded by the germline V gene are SGDLS and YYNGEE. The library was made by the immunoSEQ multiplex PCR assay. For the multiplex PCR, a mixture combining 60 forward primers for TCR Vbeta segments and 13 reverse primers for TCR Jbeta segments was used. The CDR3 region of rearranged TCR beta genes was amplified from genomic DNA with a multiplex PCR assay. The amplified TCR beta libraries were sequenced on the Illumina HiSeq System as 87-base-pair reads. The study's own analysis went as follows. In a later analysis, some 80 million unique TCR beta chains were counted across the approximately 620 repertoires, and roughly 11 million of these chains were shared by at least two donors. Raw reads were error-corrected and collapsed into unique sequences by a nearest-neighbor algorithm in which closely related sequences were merged to remove PCR and sequencing errors. CDR3 sequences were aligned to IMGT reference sequences to assign V, D and J gene segments. For a sequence to be retained, a match of at least six nucleotides to both a V gene segment and a J gene segment was required. Rearrangements were called productive when the CDR3 lacked stop codons and stayed in frame with V and J; all others were non-productive. CDR3 was defined according to IMGT convention as the region running from the second conserved V-encoded cysteine to the conserved J-encoded phenylalanine. Sequences without an unambiguous match to a single V gene segment were excluded from the earlier analysis of about 630 of the donors. An earlier analysis of a few hundred of the donors classified V segments as functional when productive rearrangements were above 56.7% and as segregating when the standard deviation between donors was above 5%. A statistical classification framework was developed to diagnose cytomegalovirus status using the catalog of TCR beta chain sequences. In a later analysis, V and J genes were assigned by comparing TCR nucleotide sequences against IMGT/GENE-DB human TR gene sequences. In a later analysis, CDR3 sequences and most-parsimonious VDJ recombination scenarios were assigned using the TCRdist pipeline. In a later analysis, each TCR beta chain was defined by its CDR3 amino acid sequence together with its V-gene family, and reads without a unique V-gene family were excluded. As a way to deal with suspected cross-contamination and a sequencing artifact, a later analysis dropped 500 to 700 nucleotide sequences that were highly shared and had low generation probability. A later analysis calculated a clonal expansion index for each public chain from normalized within-repertoire ranks of inferred template counts. In a later analysis, generation probabilities were computed using a VDJ recombination model fitted to out-of-frame rearrangements, and the results were checked against IGoR. In a later analysis, hypergeometric tests were used to score TCR-TCR, TCR-HLA and TCR-CMV co-occurrence, with a repertoire-size bias correction applied to TCR pairs. To estimate false discovery rates, a later analysis permuted the HLA or CMV assignments 20 times. In a later analysis, co-occurring TCRs were grouped using DBSCAN, and TCRdist sequence similarity was added for clustering within HLA-allele-positive subsets. Repertoires with fewer than 30,000 or more than 120,000 public chains, plus five repertoires with anomalous nucleotide sharing, were excluded from co-occurrence clustering. What TCRdb holds here is the immuneACCESS table cut down to in-frame rearrangements. Part of the clones is not present; checked against another copy, under half of the missing clones reflect an unresolved V gene, and the others are unexplained. The V and J calls and the clone size are those of that table, but D and trimming were determined from the DNA. This sample lists roughly 130,000 clones; about 73% were detected once. The ten largest clones take up 2.1% of the sample.

The cohort was made up of 500 to 800 healthy bone marrow donors. All cohort members were sampled while nominally healthy, although unrecorded immune exposures were likely present. The donor tested CMV seropositive and was one of the 289 seropositive cohort members. A peripheral blood sample was collected from each donor, and TCR beta sequencing was performed on peripheral blood mononuclear cells. The Qiagen DNeasy Blood Extraction Kit was used to extract genomic DNA from the blood cell samples. The source material was PBMCs. The V and J segments used are TRBV9 and TRBJ1-2; TRBD1 is a possible D gene, resting on 6 matching bases. The TCR comes from a woman aged 40 to 50 in good health and CMV-seropositive. The bases read TGTGCCAGCAGCGGCAGATGGGGGCGACTAACTAACTATGGCTACACCTTC. It translates as CASSGRWGRLTNYGYTF.